This record covers a single T cell receptor (beta chain). CDR1 and CDR2 from the germline V gene are SGHAT and FQNNGV. Trimming cost V 1 base and J 5 bases, with 14 bases left between them. The CDR3 runs 15 residues. The sample originates from a study of T cells in localized non-small cell lung cancer. Assay: immunoSEQ multiplex PCR; the TCRdb copy retains only in-frame clones and omits some. The profile shows approximately 72,000 clones, approximately 85% of them singletons. The clonotype originates from a female donor aged 60 or older with stage I lung adenocarcinoma. Sample: peripheral blood, taken before any cancer treatment. The genes are TRBV11-2 and TRBJ2-5; D may be TRBD2 (6 bases). The CDR3 sequence: CASSLVNFRGETQYF. The CDR3 DNA sequence: TGTGCCAGCAGCTTAGTAAATTTTCGGGGGGAGACCCAGTACTTC. The whole variable domain, remainder taken from reference TRBV11-2 and TRBJ2-5, is EAGVAQSPRYKIIEKRQSVAFWCNPISGHATLYWYQQILGQGPKLLIQFQNNGVVDDSQLPKDRFSAERLKGVDSTLKIQPAKLEDSAVYLCASSLVNFRGETQYFGPGTRLLVL.